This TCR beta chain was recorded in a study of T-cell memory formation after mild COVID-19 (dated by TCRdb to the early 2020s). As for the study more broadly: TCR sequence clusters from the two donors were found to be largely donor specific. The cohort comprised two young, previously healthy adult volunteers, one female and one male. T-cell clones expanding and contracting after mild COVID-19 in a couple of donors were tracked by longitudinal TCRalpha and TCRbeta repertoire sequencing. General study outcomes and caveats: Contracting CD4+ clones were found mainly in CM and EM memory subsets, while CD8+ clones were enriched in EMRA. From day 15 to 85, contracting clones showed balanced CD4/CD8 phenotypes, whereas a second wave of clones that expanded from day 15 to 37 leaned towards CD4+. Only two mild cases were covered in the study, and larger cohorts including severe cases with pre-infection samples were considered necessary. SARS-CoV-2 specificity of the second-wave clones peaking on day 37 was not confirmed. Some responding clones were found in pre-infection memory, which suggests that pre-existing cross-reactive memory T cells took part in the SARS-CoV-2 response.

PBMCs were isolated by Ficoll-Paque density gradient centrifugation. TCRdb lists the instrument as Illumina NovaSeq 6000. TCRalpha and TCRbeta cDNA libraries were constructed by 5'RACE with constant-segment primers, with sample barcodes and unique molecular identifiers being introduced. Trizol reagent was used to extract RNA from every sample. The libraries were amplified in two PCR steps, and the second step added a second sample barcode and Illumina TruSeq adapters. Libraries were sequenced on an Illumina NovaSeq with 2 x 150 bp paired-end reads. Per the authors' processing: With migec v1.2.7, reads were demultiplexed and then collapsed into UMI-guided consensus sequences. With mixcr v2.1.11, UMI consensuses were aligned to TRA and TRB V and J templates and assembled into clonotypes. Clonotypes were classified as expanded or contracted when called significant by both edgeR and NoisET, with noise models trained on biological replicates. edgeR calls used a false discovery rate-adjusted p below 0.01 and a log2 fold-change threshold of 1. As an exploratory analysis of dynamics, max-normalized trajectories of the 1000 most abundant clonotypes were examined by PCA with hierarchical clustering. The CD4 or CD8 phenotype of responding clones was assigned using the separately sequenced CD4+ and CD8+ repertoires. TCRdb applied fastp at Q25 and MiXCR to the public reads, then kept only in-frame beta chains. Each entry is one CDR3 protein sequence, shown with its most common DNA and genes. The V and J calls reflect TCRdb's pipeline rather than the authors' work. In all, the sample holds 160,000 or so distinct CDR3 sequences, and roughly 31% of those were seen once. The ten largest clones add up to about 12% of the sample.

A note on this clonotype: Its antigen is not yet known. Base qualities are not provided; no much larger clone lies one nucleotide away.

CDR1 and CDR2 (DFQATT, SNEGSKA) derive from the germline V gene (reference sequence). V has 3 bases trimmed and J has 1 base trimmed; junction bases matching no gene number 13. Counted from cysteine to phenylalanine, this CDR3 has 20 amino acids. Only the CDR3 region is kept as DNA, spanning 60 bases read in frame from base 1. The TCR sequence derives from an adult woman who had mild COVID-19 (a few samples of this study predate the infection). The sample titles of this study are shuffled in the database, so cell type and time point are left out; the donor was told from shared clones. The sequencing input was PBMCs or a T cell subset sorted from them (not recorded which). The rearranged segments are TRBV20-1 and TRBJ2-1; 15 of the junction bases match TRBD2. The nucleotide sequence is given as TGCAGTGCTAGTCCCTTACCGGGACTAGCGGGAGGAATATCCTACAATGAGCAGTTCTTC. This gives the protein CSASPLPGLAGGISYNEQFF.